The entry that follows covers one T cell receptor beta chain sequence. This entry belongs to a study of early T cells in non-severe SARS-CoV-2 infection. On the study more broadly: Chains were unpaired, as sequencing was done on bulk RNA from unsorted whole blood.

Germline V gene lookup returns CDR1 MNHEY and CDR2 SMNVEV (reference sequence). V shed 3 bases and J 2 bases; nucleotides not matched to a gene: 7. The CDR3 totals 16 residues. The protocol attached unique molecular identifiers to individual cDNA molecules. TCRdb called the 5' RACE reads again in MiXCR, with one record for every CDR3 protein. Among roughly 63,000 distinct CDR3 sequences listed, about 12% were seen once. This sequence joins TRBV27 and TRBJ2-1, with 7 bases identical to TRBD1. The TCR was taken from an adult who was a healthcare worker with PCR-confirmed SARS-CoV-2 infection or an uninfected control (not recorded which). The donor label of this sample is uncertain. The sequencing here drew on whole blood, taken at baseline. The CDR3 spells CASSLLGTATYNEQFF. CDR3 DNA sequence: TGTGCCAGCAGTTTGCTCGGGACAGCTACCTACAATGAGCAGTTCTTC.